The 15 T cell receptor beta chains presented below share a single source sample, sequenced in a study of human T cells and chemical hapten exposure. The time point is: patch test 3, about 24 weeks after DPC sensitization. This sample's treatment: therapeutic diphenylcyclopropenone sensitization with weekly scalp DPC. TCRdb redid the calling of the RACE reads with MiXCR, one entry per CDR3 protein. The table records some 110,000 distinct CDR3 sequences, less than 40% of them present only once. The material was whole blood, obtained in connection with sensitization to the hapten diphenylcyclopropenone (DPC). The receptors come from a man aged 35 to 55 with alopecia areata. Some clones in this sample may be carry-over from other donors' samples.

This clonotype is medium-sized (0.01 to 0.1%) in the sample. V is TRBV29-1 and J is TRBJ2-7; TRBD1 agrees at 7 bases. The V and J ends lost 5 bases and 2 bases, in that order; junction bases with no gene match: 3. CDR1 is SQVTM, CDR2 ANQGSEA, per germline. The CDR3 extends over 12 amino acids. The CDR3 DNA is TGCAGCGTTCTCAGGGGGACCTACGAGCAGTACTTC. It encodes CSVLRGTYEQYF.

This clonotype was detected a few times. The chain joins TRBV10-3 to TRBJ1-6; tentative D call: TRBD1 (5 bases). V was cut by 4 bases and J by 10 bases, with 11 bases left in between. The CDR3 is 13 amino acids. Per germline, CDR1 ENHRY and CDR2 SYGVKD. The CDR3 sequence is CAISAGDESPLHF. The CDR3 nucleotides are TGTGCCATCAGTGCTGGGGACGAATCACCCCTCCACTTT.

This CDR3 is CAISDLGAGQETQYF. For the CDR3, the DNA is TGTGCCATCAGTGATTTGGGGGCCGGTCAAGAGACCCAGTACTTC. The chain has TRBV10-3 and TRBJ2-5; possibly TRBD1 for D (6 bases). This CDR3 contains 15 residues. Germline assignment: CDR1 ENHRY and CDR2 SYGVKD. V gave up 3 bases and J gave up 2 bases, with 13 bases separating them.

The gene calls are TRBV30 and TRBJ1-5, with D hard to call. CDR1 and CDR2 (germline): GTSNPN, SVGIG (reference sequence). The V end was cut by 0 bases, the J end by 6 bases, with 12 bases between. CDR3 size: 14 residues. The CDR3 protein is CAWSVHGVSQPQHF. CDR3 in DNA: TGTGCCTGGAGTGTACACGGGGTTAGTCAGCCCCAGCATTTT. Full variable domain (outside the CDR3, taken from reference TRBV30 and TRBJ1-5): SQTIHQWPATLVQPVGSPLSLECTVEGTSNPNLYWYRQAAGRGLQLLFYSVGIGQISSEVPQNLSASRPQDRQFILSSKKLLLSDSGFYLCAWSVHGVSQPQHFGDGTRLSIL.

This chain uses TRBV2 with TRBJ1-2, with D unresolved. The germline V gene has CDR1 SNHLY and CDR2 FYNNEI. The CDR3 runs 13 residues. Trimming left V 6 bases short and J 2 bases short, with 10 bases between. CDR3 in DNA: TGTGCCAGCAGCCAACAGATCAACTATGGCTACACCTTC. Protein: CASSQQINYGYTF.

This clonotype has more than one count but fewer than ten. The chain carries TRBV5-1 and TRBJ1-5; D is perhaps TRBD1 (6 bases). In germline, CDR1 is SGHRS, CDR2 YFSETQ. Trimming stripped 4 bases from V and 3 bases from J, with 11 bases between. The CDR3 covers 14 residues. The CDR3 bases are TGCGCCAGCAGCCCCACAGGGAACAATCAGCCCCAGCATTTT. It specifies CASSPTGNNQPQHF.

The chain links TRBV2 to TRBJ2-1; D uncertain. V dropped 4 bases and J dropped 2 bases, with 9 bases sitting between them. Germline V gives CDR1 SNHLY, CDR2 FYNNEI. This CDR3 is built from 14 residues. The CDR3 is CASSGAGPYNEQFF. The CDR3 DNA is TGTGCCAGCAGTGGGGCCGGCCCCTACAATGAGCAGTTCTTC.

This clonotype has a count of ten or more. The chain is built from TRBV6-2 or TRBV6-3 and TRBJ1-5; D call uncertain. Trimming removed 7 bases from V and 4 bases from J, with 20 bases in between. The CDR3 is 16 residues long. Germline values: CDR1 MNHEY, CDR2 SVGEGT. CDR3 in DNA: TGTGCCAGCAACGACCCACGACCACTCAAGAATCAGCCCCAGCATTTT. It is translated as CASNDPRPLKNQPQHF.

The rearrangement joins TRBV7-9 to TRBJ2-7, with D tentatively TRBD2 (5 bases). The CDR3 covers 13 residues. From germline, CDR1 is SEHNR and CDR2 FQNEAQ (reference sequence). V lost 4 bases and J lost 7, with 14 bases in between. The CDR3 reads CASSYRAGGEQYV. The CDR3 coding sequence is TGTGCCAGCAGCTACCGGGCGGGTGGAGAGCAGTACGTC.

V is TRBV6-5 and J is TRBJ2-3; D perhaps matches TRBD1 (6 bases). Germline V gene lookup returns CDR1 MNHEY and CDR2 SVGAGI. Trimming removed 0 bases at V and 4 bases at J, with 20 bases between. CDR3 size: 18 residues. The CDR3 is CASSYSNYREFVADTQYF. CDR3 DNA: TGTGCCAGCAGTTACTCGAACTACAGGGAATTTGTGGCAGATACGCAGTATTTT.

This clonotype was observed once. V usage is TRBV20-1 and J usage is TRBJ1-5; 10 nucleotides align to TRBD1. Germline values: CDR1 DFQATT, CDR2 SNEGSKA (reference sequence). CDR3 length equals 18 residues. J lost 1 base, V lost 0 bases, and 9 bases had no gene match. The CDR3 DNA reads TGCAGTGCTAGAGATCTGACAGGGGGCATCGTGAGCAATCAGCCCCAGCATTTT. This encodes CSARDLTGGIVSNQPQHF.

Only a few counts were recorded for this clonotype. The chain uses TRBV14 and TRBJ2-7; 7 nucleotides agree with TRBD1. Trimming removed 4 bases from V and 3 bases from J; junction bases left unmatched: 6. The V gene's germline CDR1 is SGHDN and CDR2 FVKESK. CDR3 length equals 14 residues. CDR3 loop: CASSLQGQRYEQYF. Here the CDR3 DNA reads TGTGCCAGCAGCCTACAGGGGCAGCGCTACGAGCAGTACTTC.

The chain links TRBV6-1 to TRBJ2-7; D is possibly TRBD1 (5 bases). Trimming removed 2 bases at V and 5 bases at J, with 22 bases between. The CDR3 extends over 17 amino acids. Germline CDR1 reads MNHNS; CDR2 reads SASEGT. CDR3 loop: CASSEIKGAAYQDEQYF. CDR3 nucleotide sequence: TGTGCCAGCAGTGAAATTAAAGGGGCGGCGTATCAGGACGAGCAGTACTTC.

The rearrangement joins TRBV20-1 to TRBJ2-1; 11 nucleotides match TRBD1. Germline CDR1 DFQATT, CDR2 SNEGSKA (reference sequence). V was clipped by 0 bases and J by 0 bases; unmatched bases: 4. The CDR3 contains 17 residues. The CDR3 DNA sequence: TGCAGTGCTAGAGAGTGGGGGACAGGGGGCTCCTACAATGAGCAGTTCTTC. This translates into CSAREWGTGGSYNEQFF.

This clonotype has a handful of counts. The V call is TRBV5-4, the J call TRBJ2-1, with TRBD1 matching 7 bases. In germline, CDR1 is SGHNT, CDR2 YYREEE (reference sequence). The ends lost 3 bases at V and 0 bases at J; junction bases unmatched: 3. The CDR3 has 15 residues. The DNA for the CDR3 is TGTGCCAGCAGCTCCAGGGACAGCTCCTACAATGAGCAGTTCTTC. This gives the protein CASSSRDSSYNEQFF.